This T cell receptor (beta chain) was captured in a study of T cells expressing NK-cell markers. A 5'RACE template switching approach incorporating UMIs was used to make TCR beta cDNA. Reanalyzing the 5' RACE reads, TCRdb keeps one entry per CDR3 protein, without DNA. The table lists approximately 170,000 distinct CDR3 sequences. The V gene's germline CDR1 is MGHDK and CDR2 SYGVNS. The CDR3 has 15 amino acids. This receptor was obtained from a man aged 18-75 years in good health. Source material: blood T cells: a sorted CD56 or NKG2C T cell subset, CD4+ or CD8+ T cells, or bulk PBMC T cells (not recorded which). This chain connects TRBV25-1 to TRBJ2-7; TCRdb calls TRBD2, which cannot be checked without DNA. The CDR3 loop reads CASTAGVALNYEQYF.